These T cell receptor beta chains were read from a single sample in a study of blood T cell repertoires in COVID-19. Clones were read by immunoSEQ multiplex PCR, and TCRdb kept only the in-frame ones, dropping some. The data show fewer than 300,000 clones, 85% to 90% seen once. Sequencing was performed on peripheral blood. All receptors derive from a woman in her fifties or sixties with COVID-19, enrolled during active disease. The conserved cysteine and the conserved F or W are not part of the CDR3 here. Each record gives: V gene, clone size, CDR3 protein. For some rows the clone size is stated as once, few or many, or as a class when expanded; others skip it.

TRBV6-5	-	ATEQGDTQY
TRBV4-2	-	ASSQDSSGSSELDTQY
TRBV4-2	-	ATSLEQGPSSEQF
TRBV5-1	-	ASSSLGGNEQF
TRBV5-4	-	ASSFSSSGRAHEQY
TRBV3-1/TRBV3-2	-	ASSQRQGEYNEQF
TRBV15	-	ATSGDRGPHVAKQY
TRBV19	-	ASNGVSATNEKLF
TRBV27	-	ASSFSGDTTDTQY
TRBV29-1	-	SAGGINQPQH
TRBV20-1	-	SASVSGDGADTQY
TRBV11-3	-	ASSLTRGLDEQY
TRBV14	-	APSRVSKTGQGRVECTEAF
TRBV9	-	ASSVGGIGNEQF
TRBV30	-	AANTGHATPQKLF
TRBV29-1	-	SGRLEDTQY
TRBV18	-	ASSGQVTDTQY
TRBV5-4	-	ASSSYLAGEGEQY
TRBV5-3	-	ARSLDKERGVPGNTIY
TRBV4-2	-	ASSQDGSGQPQH
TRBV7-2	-	ASSWGVSDTQY
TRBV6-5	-	ASSYQGGFGYT
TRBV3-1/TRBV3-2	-	ASSQDFGTEAF
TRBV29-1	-	SVSRLAGEVEQF
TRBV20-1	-	SASPGQATYGYT
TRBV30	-	AWSYGQGGTEAF
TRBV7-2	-	ASSPRQGANNEQF
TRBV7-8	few	ASRNTGGTGREQY
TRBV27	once	ASSLLRTGTSYNSPLH
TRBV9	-	ASSQTGTSYNEQF
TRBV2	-	ASTLAGGPSGELF
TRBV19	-	ASSSYLAGPFYEQY
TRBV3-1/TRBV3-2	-	ASSHADRLSGYT
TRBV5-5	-	ASSRSPSGTDTQY
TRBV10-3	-	ATGAGHYGYT